The 19 T cell receptor beta chains below all came from one sample that was sequenced in a study of blood T cell repertoires in COVID-19. Sequenced by immunoSEQ multiplex PCR; TCRdb stores in-frame clones only, minus some. The data hold under 150,000 clones, with about 77% observed a single time. Material for sequencing was peripheral blood. The receptor source for this set is a human donor in a cohort sampled during active COVID-19.

The V call is TRBV6-2 or TRBV6-3, the J call TRBJ2-3; 10 positions match TRBD2. Trimming removed 2 bases from V and 3 bases from J; junction bases left unmatched: 8. This CDR3 region has 17 residues. Germline V gives CDR1 MNHEY, CDR2 SVGEGT. CDR3 bases: TGTGCCAGCAGTTACGAGACCGGGACTAGCGAAACAGATACGCAGTATTTT. It translates to CASSYETGTSETDTQYF.

This clone was seen just once. The J gene is TRBJ1-1, the V gene TRBV11-2; D remains unclear. Trimming took 4 bases from V and 11 from J, leaving 14 bases between them. Per the germline V gene, CDR1 is SGHAT and CDR2 is FQNNGV. The CDR3 spans 12 residues. DNA for the CDR3: TGTGCCAGCAGCTCTGTGGCCTCATCGGCTTTCTTT. This codes for CASSSVASSAFF.

In regard to this clone: Germline and junction disagree at one end, which may indicate a read error. The rearrangement joins TRBV19 to TRBJ1-1; TRBD1 matches at 7 bases. CDR1 and CDR2 from the germline V gene are LNHDA and SQIVND (reference sequence). The CDR3 covers 15 residues. In DNA, the CDR3 is TGTGCCAGTAGTTTTAATACGGACAGGAACCCTGAAGCTTTCTTT. This encodes CASSFNTDRNPEAFF.

This rearrangement joins TRBV28 to TRBJ1-2; no definite D call. V lost 5 bases and J 5 bases, leaving 15 bases between the germline ends. The CDR3 is made up of 14 amino acids. The germline V gene encodes CDR1 MDHEN and CDR2 SYDVKM. The CDR3 DNA follows: TGTGCCAGCAGTCTCCGCACCAGACATTATGGCTACACCTTC. Amino acid sequence: CASSLRTRHYGYTF.

The chain links TRBV7-2 to TRBJ1-5; maybe TRBD1 (6 bases). The germline V gene encodes CDR1 SGHTA and CDR2 FQGNSA. Trimming took 1 base from V and 3 from J, leaving 16 bases between them. This CDR3 contains 17 residues. The CDR3 DNA follows: TGTGCCAGCAGCTTAGTTAGGGGGGGTTACTTCAATCAGCCCCAGCATTTT. Its protein is CASSLVRGGYFNQPQHF. Based on the CDR3 plus reference TRBV7-2 and TRBJ1-5, the full variable domain is GAGVSQSPSNKVTEKGKDVELRCDPISGHTALYWYRQSLGQGLEFLIYFQGNSAPDKSGLPSDRFSAERTGGSVSTLTIQRTQQEDSAVYLCASSLVRGGYFNQPQHFGDGTRLSIL.

This rearrangement joins TRBV9 to TRBJ1-6; the match to TRBD1 covers 8 bases. CDR3 length equals 16 residues. Per the germline V gene, CDR1 is SGDLS and CDR2 is YYNGEE. The trim removed 4 bases at V and 9 bases at J, leaving 12 bases unmatched. As DNA, the CDR3 is TGTGCCAGCAGCCCAGGACAGGGTCGAGTCAGTTCACCCCTCCACTTT. Protein sequence: CASSPGQGRVSSPLHF.

J is TRBJ2-5 and V is TRBV5-4; maybe TRBD1 (6 bases). The V end lost 5 bases, the J end lost 2 bases, and 13 bases lay between the germline ends. In germline, CDR1 is SGHNT, CDR2 YYREEE (reference sequence). The CDR3 length is 14 residues. CDR3 bases: TGTGCCAGCAGGTGGGGACAAGCACAAGAGACCCAGTACTTC. It codes for CASRWGQAQETQYF.

The rearrangement uses TRBV25-1 and TRBJ2-7; TRBD2 aligns across 8 bases. From germline, CDR1 is MGHDK and CDR2 SYGVNS. After removal of 5 bases from V and 5 bases from J, the junction contained 8 bases not matched to a gene. CDR3 size: 14 residues. CDR3 residues: CASSQAGVLHEQYF. The CDR3 DNA reads as TGTGCCAGCAGTCAAGCGGGGGTTCTACACGAGCAGTACTTC.

The chain uses TRBV5-4 and TRBJ2-1; 12 nucleotides line up with TRBD2. The CDR3 has 17 residues. The V gene's germline CDR1 is SGHNT and CDR2 YYREEE (reference sequence). Germline trimming cut 3 bases from V and 9 bases from J; bases unmatched to any gene: 13. CDR3 protein: CASSSRTSGNRGGEQFF. In nucleotides, the CDR3 is TGTGCCAGCAGCTCTAGGACTAGCGGGAATAGAGGTGGTGAGCAGTTCTTC.

This sequence joins TRBV5-8 and TRBJ1-1, with a tentative D call TRBD1 (5 bases). Germline-derived CDR1 and CDR2 are SGHTS and YDEGEE. CDR3 length: 11 residues. The ends were cut back, 7 bases at V and 5 bases at J, with 9 bases in the middle. This chain's CDR3 is CASSRVTEAFF. The CDR3 nucleotides are TGTGCCAGCTCCAGGGTTACTGAAGCTTTCTTT.

In this sample, this clone turned up once. The chain has TRBV9 and TRBJ2-5, with 7 bases that match TRBD2. There are 16 residues in the CDR3. V gave up 4 bases and J gave up 2 bases; unmatched junction bases: 11. Germline V gene data show CDR1 as SGDLS and CDR2 as YYNGEE. CDR3 sequence: CASSFHPGTTQETQYF. The CDR3 coding sequence is TGTGCCAGCAGCTTCCACCCGGGGACTACGCAAGAGACCCAGTACTTC. The full variable domain, with the rest looked up from reference TRBV9 and TRBJ2-5, is DSGVTQTPKHLITATGQRVTLRCSPRSGDLSVYWYQQSLDQGLQFLIQYYNGEERAKGNILERFSAQQFPDLHSELNLSSLELGDSALYFCASSFHPGTTQETQYFGPGTRLLVL.

This sequence joins TRBV4-2 and TRBJ2-2; 7 nucleotides align to TRBD1. The CDR3 consists of 15 residues. Germline values: CDR1 LGHNA, CDR2 YNFKEQ. Trimming removed 4 bases from V and 3 bases from J; junction bases left unmatched: 5. The CDR3 loop reads CASSRVDRDTGELFF. The DNA of the CDR3 is TGTGCCAGCAGCCGTGTCGACAGGGACACCGGGGAGCTGTTTTTT.

The chain employs TRBV27 and TRBJ1-2, with 8 bases lining up with TRBD1. After removal of 6 bases from V and 2 bases from J, the junction contained 8 bases not matched to a gene. Germline CDR1 MNHEY, CDR2 SMNVEV (reference sequence). This CDR3 is built from 15 residues. DNA of the CDR3: TGTGCCAGCAGCCCTTCACGGGACAGGAACTATGGCTACACCTTC. Translated, it gives CASSPSRDRNYGYTF.

The V gene is TRBV25-1, the J gene TRBJ1-1; a weak D match, TRBD1 (6 bases). This CDR3 is built from 15 residues. V lost 2 bases and J lost 10, with 20 bases in between. Germline-derived CDR1 and CDR2 are MGHDK and SYGVNS. The CDR3 DNA follows: TGTGCCAGCAGTGAAGGGGGGGGCGAGGTGCGCGGAGCTTTCTTT. It encodes CASSEGGGEVRGAFF.

J is TRBJ1-3 and V is TRBV5-4; 10 nucleotides agree with TRBD1. With 4 bases clipped from V and 2 bases from J, the junction kept 6 bases outside the gene matches. Looked up from germline, CDR1 is SGHNT and CDR2 is YYREEE (reference sequence). The CDR3 consists of 16 residues. CDR3 amino acids: CASSLGQGRAGNTIYF. The CDR3 nucleotides read TGTGCCAGCAGCCTGGGACAGGGGAGGGCTGGAAACACCATATATTTT.

This clone has just a few counts. V gene TRBV19 combines with J gene TRBJ1-5, with TRBD1 matching 9 bases. V trimming: 10 bases; J trimming: 6 bases; junction bases outside the gene matches: 7. This CDR3 spans 13 amino acids. The germline V gene has CDR1 LNHDA and CDR2 SQIVND (reference sequence). The CDR3 spells CATDRQGGQPQHF. The CDR3 DNA sequence: TGTGCCACCGATCGACAGGGGGGTCAGCCCCAGCATTTT.

The chain carries TRBV5-1 and TRBJ1-1; possibly TRBD1 for D (5 bases). Germline assignment: CDR1 SGHRS and CDR2 YFSETQ. The CDR3 sequence is 15 residues long. Trimming cost V 2 bases and J 0 bases, with 11 bases left between them. The DNA for the CDR3 is TGCGCCAGCAGCTTATCAGGGCCCCTGAACACTGAAGCTTTCTTT. This encodes CASSLSGPLNTEAFF.

The V call is TRBV5-1, the J call TRBJ1-5; 7 nucleotides agree with TRBD1. The CDR3 extends over 15 amino acids. V dropped 2 bases and J dropped 2; count of bases not matched to a gene: 4. In germline, CDR1 is SGHRS, CDR2 YFSETQ. CDR3 DNA sequence: TGCGCCAGCAGCTTCTCAGGACAGGGCAATCAGCCCCAGCATTTT. This encodes CASSFSGQGNQPQHF.

V gene TRBV10-3 combines with J gene TRBJ1-2, with a weak D call TRBD1 (6 bases). This CDR3 has 14 amino acids. Deletions cut 6 bases from V and 4 bases from J, with 15 bases between. CDR1 and CDR2 from the germline V gene are ENHRY and SYGVKD. The CDR3 DNA reads as TGTGCCATCAGCGAAAGGGGGTCCTCCTATGGCTACACCTTC. This sequence encodes CAISERGSSYGYTF.